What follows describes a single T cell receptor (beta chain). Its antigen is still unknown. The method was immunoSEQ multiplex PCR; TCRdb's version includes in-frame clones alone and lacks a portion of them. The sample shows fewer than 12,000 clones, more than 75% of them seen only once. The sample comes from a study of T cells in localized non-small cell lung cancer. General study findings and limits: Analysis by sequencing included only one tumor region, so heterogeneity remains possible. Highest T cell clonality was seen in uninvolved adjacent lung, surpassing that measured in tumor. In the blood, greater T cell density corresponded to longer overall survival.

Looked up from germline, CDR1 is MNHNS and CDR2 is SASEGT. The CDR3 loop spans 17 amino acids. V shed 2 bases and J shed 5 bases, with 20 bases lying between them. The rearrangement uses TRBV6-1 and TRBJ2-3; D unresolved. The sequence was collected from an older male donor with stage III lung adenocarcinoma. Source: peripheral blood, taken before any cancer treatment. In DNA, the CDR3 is TGTGCCAGCAGTGAACCTCCGCACTCGAGGTGGCAAGATACGCAGTATTTT. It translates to CASSEPPHSRWQDTQYF.